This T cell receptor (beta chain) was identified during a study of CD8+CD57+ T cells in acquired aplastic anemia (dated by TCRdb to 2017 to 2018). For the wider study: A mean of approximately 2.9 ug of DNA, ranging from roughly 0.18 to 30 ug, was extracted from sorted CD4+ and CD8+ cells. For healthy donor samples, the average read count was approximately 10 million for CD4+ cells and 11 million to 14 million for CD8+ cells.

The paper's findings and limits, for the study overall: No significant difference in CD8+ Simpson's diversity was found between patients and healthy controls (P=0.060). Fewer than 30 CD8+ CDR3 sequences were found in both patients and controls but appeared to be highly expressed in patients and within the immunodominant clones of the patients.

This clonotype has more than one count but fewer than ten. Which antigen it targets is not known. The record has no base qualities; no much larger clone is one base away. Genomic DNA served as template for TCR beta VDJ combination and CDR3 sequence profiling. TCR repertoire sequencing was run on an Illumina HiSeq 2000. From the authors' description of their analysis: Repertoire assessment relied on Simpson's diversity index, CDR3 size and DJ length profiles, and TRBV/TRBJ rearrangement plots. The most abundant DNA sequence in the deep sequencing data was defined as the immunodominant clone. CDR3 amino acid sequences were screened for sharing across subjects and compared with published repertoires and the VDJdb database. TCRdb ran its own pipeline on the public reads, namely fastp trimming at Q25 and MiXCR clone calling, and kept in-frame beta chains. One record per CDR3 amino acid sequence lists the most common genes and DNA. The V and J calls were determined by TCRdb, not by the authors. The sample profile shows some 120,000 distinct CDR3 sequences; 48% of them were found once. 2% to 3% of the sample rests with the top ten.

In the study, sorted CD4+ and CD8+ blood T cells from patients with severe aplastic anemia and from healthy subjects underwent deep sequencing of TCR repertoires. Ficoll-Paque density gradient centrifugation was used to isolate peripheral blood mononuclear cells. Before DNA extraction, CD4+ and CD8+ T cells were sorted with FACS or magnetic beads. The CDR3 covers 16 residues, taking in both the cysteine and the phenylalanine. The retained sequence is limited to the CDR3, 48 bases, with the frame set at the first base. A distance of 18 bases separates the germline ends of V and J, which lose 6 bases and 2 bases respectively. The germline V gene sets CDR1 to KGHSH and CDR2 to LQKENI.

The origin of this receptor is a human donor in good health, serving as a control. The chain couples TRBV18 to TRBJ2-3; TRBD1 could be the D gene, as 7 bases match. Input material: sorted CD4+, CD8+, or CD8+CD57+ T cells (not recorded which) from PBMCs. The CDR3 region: CASSPQGGGTTDTQYF. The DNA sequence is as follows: TGTGCCAGCTCGCCTCAAGGGGGCGGGACCACAGATACGCAGTATTTT.